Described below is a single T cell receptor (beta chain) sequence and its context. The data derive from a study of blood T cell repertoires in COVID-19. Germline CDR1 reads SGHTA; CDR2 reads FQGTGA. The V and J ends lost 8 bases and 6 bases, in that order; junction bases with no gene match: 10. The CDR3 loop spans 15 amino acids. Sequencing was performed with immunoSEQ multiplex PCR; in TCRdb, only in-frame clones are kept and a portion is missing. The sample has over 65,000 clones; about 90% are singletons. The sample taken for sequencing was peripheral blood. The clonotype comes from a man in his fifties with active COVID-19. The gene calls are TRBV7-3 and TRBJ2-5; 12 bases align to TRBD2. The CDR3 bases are TGTGCCAGCGGCGACTCCGGACTAGCGGGGCAGACCCAGTACTTC. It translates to CASGDSGLAGQTQYF.